This T cell receptor (beta chain) was profiled in a study of tumor and adjacent non-tumor tissue in lung cancer. Findings and caveats of the study: Patients with more diverse tumor TCRs had worse survival. Normal lung showed higher cumulative top 100 clone frequency than tumor.

This sample's RNA came from whole unsorted tissue. TCRbeta libraries were built with three rounds of nested PCR, modified from ARM-PCR. In TCRdb, the multiplex PCR reads were re-called with MiXCR into one record per CDR3 protein. Here the sample spans around 200,000 distinct CDR3 sequences, around 71% being singletons. Points on this clonotype: The antigen is not known. Being one base from a much bigger clone, this may be a read error.

Germline values: CDR1 SGHRS, CDR2 YFSETQ. V was clipped by 2 bases and J by 1 base, with 7 bases between them. The CDR3 contains 13 residues. The specimen sequenced was lung tumor tissue. The chain employs TRBV5-1 and TRBJ2-7; D gene ambiguous. This sequence originates from a man aged 55 to 70 with non-small cell lung cancer. CDR3 region: CASSFAASYEQYF. The DNA of the CDR3 is TGCGCCAGCAGCTTTGCGGCTTCCTACGAGCAGTACTTC.